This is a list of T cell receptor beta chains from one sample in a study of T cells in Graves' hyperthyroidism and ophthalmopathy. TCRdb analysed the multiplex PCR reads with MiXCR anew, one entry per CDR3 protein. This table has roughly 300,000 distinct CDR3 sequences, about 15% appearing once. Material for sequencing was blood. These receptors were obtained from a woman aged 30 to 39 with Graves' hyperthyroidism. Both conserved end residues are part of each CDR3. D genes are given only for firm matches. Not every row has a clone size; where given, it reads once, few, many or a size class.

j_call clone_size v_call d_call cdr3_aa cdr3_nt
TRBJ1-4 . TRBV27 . CASSSFGQSLATNEKLFF TGTGCCAGCAGTTCTTTTGGACAGAGCCTTGCAACTAATGAAAAACTGTTTTTT
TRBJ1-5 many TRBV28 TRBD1 CASRRPRTGGVNQPQHF TGTGCCAGCAGACGACCTCGGACAGGAGGGGTGAATCAGCCCCAGCATTTT
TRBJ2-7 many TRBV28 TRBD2 CASSDSGRAGEQYF TGTGCCAGCAGTGATAGCGGGAGGGCCGGGGAGCAGTACTTC
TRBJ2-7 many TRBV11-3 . CAIQAPGVGYEQYF TGTGCCATCCAAGCGCCGGGAGTTGGATACGAGCAGTACTTC
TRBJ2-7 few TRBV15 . CATSNGNLHYEQYF TGTGCCACCAGCAACGGGAACCTTCACTACGAGCAGTACTTC
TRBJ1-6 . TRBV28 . CASSDSGTIYNSPLHF TGTGCCAGCAGTGATTCCGGGACGATATATAATTCACCCCTCCACTTT
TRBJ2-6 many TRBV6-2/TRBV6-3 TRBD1 CASSYSIPQGAGANVLTF TGTGCCAGCAGTTACTCGATCCCCCAGGGGGCTGGGGCCAACGTCCTGACTTTC
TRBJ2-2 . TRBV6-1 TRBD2 CASGLAGGPFTTGELFF TGTGCCAGCGGACTAGCGGGAGGGCCGTTTACAACCGGGGAGCTGTTTTTT
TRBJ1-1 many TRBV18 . CASSPPISRNTEAFF TGTGCCAGCTCACCGCCAATTTCCCGGAACACTGAAGCTTTCTTT
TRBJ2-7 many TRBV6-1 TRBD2 CASEREGAWEQYF TGTGCCAGTGAGCGGGAGGGTGCTTGGGAGCAGTACTTC
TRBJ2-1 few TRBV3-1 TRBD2 CASSQETSGIVGEQFF TGTGCCAGCAGCCAAGAGACTAGCGGGATTGTGGGGGAGCAGTTCTTC